The 19 T cell receptor beta chains below come from one sample, sequenced in a study of blood T cell repertoires in COVID-19. Using immunoSEQ multiplex PCR, the repertoire was profiled, and TCRdb retains in-frame clones only, with some absent. Of just under 50,000 clones in the sample, approximately 82% were seen once. Sequencing was performed on peripheral blood. Receptors originate from a human donor in a cohort sampled during active COVID-19.

This chain connects TRBV27 to TRBJ2-7, with 7 bases matching TRBD2. The CDR3 runs 15 residues. Unmatched junction bases numbered 3, after V lost 1 base and J lost 0 bases. Germline V gene lookup returns CDR1 MNHEY and CDR2 SMNVEV (reference sequence). The CDR3 sequence is CASSLLGTNSYEQYF. CDR3 nucleotide sequence: TGTGCCAGCAGTTTATTAGGGACTAACTCCTACGAGCAGTACTTC.

The genes are TRBV7-9 and TRBJ2-2, with TRBD2 matching 12 bases. V shed 4 bases, J shed 7 bases, and the junction held 4 bases outside the gene matches. Germline V CDR1 and CDR2: SEHNR, FQNEAQ (reference sequence). The CDR3 consists of 15 residues. The chain's CDR3 is CASSSRLAGVGELFF. The DNA of the CDR3 is TGTGCCAGCAGCTCCCGACTAGCGGGAGTCGGGGAGCTGTTTTTT. Together with reference TRBV7-9 and TRBJ2-2, the CDR3 gives the full variable domain: DTGVSQNPRHKITKRGQNVTFRCDPISEHNRLYWYRQTLGQGPEFLTYFQNEAQLEKSRLLSDRFSAERPKGSFSTLEIQRTEQGDSAMYLCASSSRLAGVGELFFGEGSRLTVL.

V is TRBV9 and J is TRBJ2-5; D is possibly TRBD1 (6 bases). CDR3 size: 18 residues. The V gene's germline CDR1 is SGDLS and CDR2 YYNGEE. Trimming took 0 bases from V and 2 from J, leaving 20 bases between them. Written as DNA, the CDR3 is TGTGCCAGCAGCGTAGCGGGATTGGGGGCGCGGGTACAAGAGACCCAGTACTTC. Protein: CASSVAGLGARVQETQYF.

This clone was seen a handful of times. This chain links TRBV18 with TRBJ1-4, with TRBD1 as a possible D gene (6 bases). Per germline, CDR1 KGHSH and CDR2 LQKENI. V lost 3 bases and J 4 bases, leaving 12 bases between the germline ends. This CDR3 region has 15 residues. CDR3 region: CASSPRTADNEKLFF. CDR3 DNA sequence: TGTGCCAGCTCACCGAGGACAGCAGATAATGAAAAACTGTTTTTT.

The rearrangement uses TRBV11-1 and TRBJ1-5; 7 positions agree with TRBD1. Germline V gene sequence: CDR1 SGHAT, CDR2 FQDESV (reference sequence). CDR3 size: 13 residues. Trimming at V came to 5 bases and at J to 7 bases, leaving 5 bases not matched to a gene. CDR3 region: CASSTGELQPQHF. As DNA, the CDR3 is TGTGCCAGCAGCACAGGGGAACTACAGCCCCAGCATTTT.

The chain employs TRBV6-5 and TRBJ2-3; TRBD2 matches 9 bases. J was trimmed by 4 bases and V by 7 bases; bases with no gene match: 6. The length of the CDR3 is 14 residues. Germline lookup yields CDR1 MNHEY and CDR2 SVGAGI. This chain's CDR3 is CASKVREGADTQYF. The CDR3 coding sequence is TGTGCCAGCAAAGTGCGGGAGGGGGCAGATACGCAGTATTTT.

CDR3: CASSLVLLASTDTQYF. The CDR3 DNA reads TGTGCCAGCAGCTTAGTTTTACTAGCGAGCACAGATACGCAGTATTTT. The rearrangement joins TRBV7-9 to TRBJ2-3; 7 bases line up with TRBD2. J lost 0 bases, V lost 1 base, and 4 bases had no gene match. The germline gives CDR1 SEHNR, CDR2 FQNEAQ (reference sequence). CDR3 size: 16 residues.

V and J are TRBV19 and TRBJ1-5, with 8 bases identical to TRBD1. Germline-derived CDR1 and CDR2 are LNHDA and SQIVND (reference sequence). V lost 8 bases and J lost 1; bases outside the gene matches: 10. This CDR3 is 16 amino acids long. The DNA for the CDR3 is TGTGCCAGTCTCGGACAGGGCATTTTAAGCAATCAGCCCCAGCATTTT. It encodes CASLGQGILSNQPQHF.

The chain links TRBV7-2 to TRBJ1-2; possible D gene TRBD1, 6 bases. The V and J ends lost 2 bases and 8 bases respectively, with 18 bases between them. CDR1 SGHTA and CDR2 FQGNSA come from the germline V gene. This CDR3 contains 15 residues. CDR3 coding DNA: TGTGCCAGCAGCTTAAGGGAATTCAGGGGTACCGGCTACACCTTC. Translation: CASSLREFRGTGYTF.

This chain connects TRBV5-4 to TRBJ2-7; TRBD2 aligns across 13 bases. Germline V CDR1 and CDR2: SGHNT, YYREEE (reference sequence). With 0 bases clipped from V and 0 bases from J, the junction kept 0 bases outside the gene matches. The CDR3 length is 16 residues. In nucleotides, the CDR3 is TGTGCCAGCAGCTTGGGGACTAGCGGGAGCTCCTACGAGCAGTACTTC. This translates into CASSLGTSGSSYEQYF. Full variable domain (outside the CDR3, taken from reference TRBV5-4 and TRBJ2-7): ETGVTQSPTHLIKTRGQQVTLRCSSQSGHNTVSWYQQALGQGPQFIFQYYREEENGRGNFPPRFSGLQFPNYSSELNVNALELDDSALYLCASSLGTSGSSYEQYFGPGTRLTVT.

The chain couples TRBV14 to TRBJ2-3; 10 nucleotides agree with TRBD1. This CDR3 has 16 amino acids. The germline V gene encodes CDR1 SGHDN and CDR2 FVKESK. Trimming took 1 base from V and 9 from J; bases not matched to a gene: 10. The CDR3 region has the DNA TGTGCCAGCAGCCAAGGGACAGGGGGATCTCCTGGGACGCAGTATTTT. It encodes CASSQGTGGSPGTQYF.

V gene TRBV18 combines with J gene TRBJ1-1; D unresolved. Germline V gene data show CDR1 as KGHSH and CDR2 as LQKENI. V lost 5 bases and J 5 bases, leaving 18 bases between the germline ends. The CDR3 covers 15 residues. This chain's CDR3 is CASSAEQNWYTEAFF. The CDR3 nucleotides are TGTGCCAGCTCAGCTGAACAAAATTGGTATACTGAAGCTTTCTTT. The whole variable domain, remainder taken from reference TRBV18 and TRBJ1-1, is NAGVMQNPRHLVRRRGQEARLRCSPMKGHSHVYWYRQLPEEGLKFMVYLQKENIIDESGMPKERFSAEFPKEGPSILRIQQVVRGDSAAYFCASSAEQNWYTEAFFGQGTRLTVV.

V and J are TRBV19 and TRBJ2-2; 8 bases match TRBD1. The CDR3 consists of 15 residues. Per the germline V gene, CDR1 is LNHDA and CDR2 is SQIVND (reference sequence). J gave up 5 bases and V 5 bases, and 7 bases lay outside the gene matches. Written as DNA, the CDR3 is TGTGCCAGTAGTTCAGACAGGGGTCGGACCGGGGAGCTGTTTTTT. It yields the protein CASSSDRGRTGELFF. Looking up the rest from reference TRBV19 and TRBJ2-2 gives the full variable domain: DGGITQSPKYLFRKEGQNVTLSCEQNLNHDAMYWYRQDPGQGLRLIYYSQIVNDFQKGDIAEGYSVSREKKESFPLTVTSAQKNPTAFYLCASSSDRGRTGELFFGEGSRLTVL.

The genes are TRBV6-5 and TRBJ1-2, with D tentatively TRBD1 (6 bases). Germline CDR1 MNHEY, CDR2 SVGAGI. The ends were cut back, 4 bases at V and 8 bases at J, with 20 bases in the middle. CDR3 length: 15 amino acids. CDR3 coding DNA: TGTGCCAGCAGTTTCCTCAGGGGTGGGACGGCCGGCTACACCTTC. Translated, it gives CASSFLRGGTAGYTF.

The J gene is TRBJ1-3, the V gene TRBV9, with 9 bases fitting TRBD1. The CDR3 contains 16 residues. V gave up 3 bases and J gave up 0 bases; unmatched junction bases: 4. Germline loops: CDR1 SGDLS, CDR2 YYNGEE. The chain's CDR3 is CASSAGQGFSGNTIYF. In DNA, the CDR3 is TGTGCCAGCAGCGCGGGACAGGGATTCTCTGGAAACACCATATATTTT. Drawing the rest from reference TRBV9 and TRBJ1-3, the complete variable domain is DSGVTQTPKHLITATGQRVTLRCSPRSGDLSVYWYQQSLDQGLQFLIQYYNGEERAKGNILERFSAQQFPDLHSELNLSSLELGDSALYFCASSAGQGFSGNTIYFGEGSWLTVV.

This sequence joins TRBV5-1 and TRBJ2-1; 13 nucleotides align to TRBD2. The V gene's germline CDR1 is SGHRS and CDR2 YFSETQ. The CDR3 loop spans 16 amino acids. V dropped 4 bases and J dropped 5; count of bases not matched to a gene: 6. The CDR3 bases are TGCGCCAGCAGCACCCAACTAGCGGGAGGGAACAATGAGCAGTTCTTC. It yields the protein CASSTQLAGGNNEQFF.

This chain uses TRBV6-4 with TRBJ2-1, with 7 bases identical to TRBD1. CDR1 and CDR2 (germline): MRHNA, SNTAGT. The CDR3 has 14 amino acids. The J segment lost 5 bases and the V segment lost 6 bases, leaving 7 bases of the junction unmatched. CDR3 amino acids: CASSQTGENNEQFF. CDR3 bases: TGTGCCAGCAGCCAAACAGGGGAGAACAATGAGCAGTTCTTC.

The chain links TRBV11-3 to TRBJ2-1; 11 positions agree with TRBD2. The trim removed 3 bases at V and 7 bases at J, leaving 8 bases unmatched. This CDR3 has 16 residues. Looked up from germline, CDR1 is SGHNT and CDR2 is YENEEA. As DNA, the CDR3 is TGTGCCAGCAGCTTCACTAGCGGGAGTAGGTTTAATGAGCAGTTCTTC. It specifies CASSFTSGSRFNEQFF. The whole variable domain, filled in from reference TRBV11-3 and TRBJ2-1, reads EAGVVQSPRYKIIEKKQPVAFWCNPISGHNTLYWYLQNLGQGPELLIRYENEEAVDDSQLPKDRFSAERLKGVDSTLKIQPAELGDSAVYLCASSFTSGSRFNEQFFGPGTRLTVL.

The rearrangement links TRBV10-3 to TRBJ2-1; 9 bases map to TRBD1. Germline values: CDR1 ENHRY, CDR2 SYGVKD. CDR3 size: 15 residues. V was clipped by 8 bases and J by 6 bases; unmatched bases: 11. CDR3 in amino acids: CAIGAGDRVLNEQFF. The CDR3, as DNA: TGTGCCATCGGAGCCGGGGACAGGGTACTCAATGAGCAGTTCTTC.